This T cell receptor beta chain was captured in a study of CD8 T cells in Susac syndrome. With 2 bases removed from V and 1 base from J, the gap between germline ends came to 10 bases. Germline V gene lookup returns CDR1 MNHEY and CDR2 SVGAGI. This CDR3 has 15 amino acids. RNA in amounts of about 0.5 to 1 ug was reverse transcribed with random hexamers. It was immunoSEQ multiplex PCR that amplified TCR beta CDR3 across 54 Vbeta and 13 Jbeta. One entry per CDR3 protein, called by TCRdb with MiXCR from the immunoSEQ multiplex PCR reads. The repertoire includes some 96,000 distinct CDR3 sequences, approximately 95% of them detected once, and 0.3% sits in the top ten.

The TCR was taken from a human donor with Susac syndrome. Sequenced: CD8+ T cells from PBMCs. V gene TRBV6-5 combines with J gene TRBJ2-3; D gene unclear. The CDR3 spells CASSYGLTGTDTQYF. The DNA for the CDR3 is TGTGCCAGCAGTTACGGGCTGACCGGCACAGATACGCAGTATTTT.